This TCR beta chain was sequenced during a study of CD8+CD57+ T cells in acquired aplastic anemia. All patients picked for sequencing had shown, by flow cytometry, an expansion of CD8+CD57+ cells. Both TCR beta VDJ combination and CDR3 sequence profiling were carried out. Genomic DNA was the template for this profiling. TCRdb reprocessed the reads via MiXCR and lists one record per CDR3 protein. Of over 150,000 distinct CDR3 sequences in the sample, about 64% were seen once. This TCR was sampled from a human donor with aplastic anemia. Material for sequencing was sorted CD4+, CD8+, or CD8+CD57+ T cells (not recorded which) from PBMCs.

The CDR3 nucleotides read TGTGCCACCAGCAGAGGGGGGTACTTCTCCTACGAGCAGTACTTC. This translates into CATSRGGYFSYEQYF. J is TRBJ2-7 and V is TRBV15; either TRBD1 or TRBD2 may supply D (5 bases each). The CDR3 covers 15 residues. The V end was cut by 1 base, the J end by 0 bases, with 10 bases between. Germline values: CDR1 LNHNV, CDR2 YYDKDF (reference sequence).